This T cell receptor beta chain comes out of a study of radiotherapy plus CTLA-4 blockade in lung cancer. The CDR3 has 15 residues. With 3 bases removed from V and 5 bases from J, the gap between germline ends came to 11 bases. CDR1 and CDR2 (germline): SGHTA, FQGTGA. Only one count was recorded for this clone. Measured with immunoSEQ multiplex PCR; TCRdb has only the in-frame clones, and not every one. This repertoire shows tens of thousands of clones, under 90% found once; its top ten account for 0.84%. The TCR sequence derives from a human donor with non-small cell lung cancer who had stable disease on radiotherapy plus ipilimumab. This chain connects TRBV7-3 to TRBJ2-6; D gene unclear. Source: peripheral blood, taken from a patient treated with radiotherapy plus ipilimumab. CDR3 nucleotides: TGTGCCAGCAGCTTCTTGGCCCGGAGGGCCAACGTCCTGACTTTC. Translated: CASSFLARRANVLTF.